Included here is one T cell receptor beta chain sequence, with context. These data come from a study of blood T cell repertoires in COVID-19. Here immunoSEQ multiplex PCR was the method, and the copy in TCRdb shows in-frame clones only, minus some. The sample has 80,000 to 90,000 clones; approximately 85% are singletons. The J segment lost 4 bases and the V segment lost 3 bases, leaving 0 bases of the junction unmatched. This CDR3 is built from 13 residues. This rearrangement joins TRBV12-3 or TRBV12-4 to TRBJ1-3, with 7 positions matching TRBD1. Sequencing was done on a sample of peripheral blood. The source is a woman of 80 years or more with COVID-19, enrolled during active disease. The CDR3 DNA follows: TGTGCCAGCAGTTTGGGACAGGGAAACACCATATATTTT. It codes for CASSLGQGNTIYF.